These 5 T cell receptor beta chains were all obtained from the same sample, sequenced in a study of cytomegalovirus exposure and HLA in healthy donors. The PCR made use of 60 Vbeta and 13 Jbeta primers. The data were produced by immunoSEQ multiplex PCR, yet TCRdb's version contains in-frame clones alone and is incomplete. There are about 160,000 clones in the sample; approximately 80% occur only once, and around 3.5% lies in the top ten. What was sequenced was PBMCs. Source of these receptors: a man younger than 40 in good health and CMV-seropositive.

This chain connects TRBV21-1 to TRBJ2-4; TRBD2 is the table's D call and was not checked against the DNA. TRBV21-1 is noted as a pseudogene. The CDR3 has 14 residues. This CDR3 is CASSKTGAKNIQYF. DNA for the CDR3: TGTGCCAGCAGCAAAACGGGGGCCAAAAACATTCAGTACTTC.

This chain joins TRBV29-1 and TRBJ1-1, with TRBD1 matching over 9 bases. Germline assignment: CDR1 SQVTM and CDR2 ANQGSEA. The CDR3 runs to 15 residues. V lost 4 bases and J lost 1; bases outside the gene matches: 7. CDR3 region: CSVARGTGKNTEAFF. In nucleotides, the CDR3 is TGCAGCGTTGCCCGCGGGACAGGGAAGAACACTGAAGCTTTCTTT. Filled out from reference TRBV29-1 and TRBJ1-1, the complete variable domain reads SAVISQKPSRDICQRGTSLTIQCQVDSQVTMMFWYRQQPGQSLTLIATANQGSEATYESGFVIDKFPISRPNLTFSTLTVSNMSPEDSSIYLCSVARGTGKNTEAFFGQGTRLTVV.

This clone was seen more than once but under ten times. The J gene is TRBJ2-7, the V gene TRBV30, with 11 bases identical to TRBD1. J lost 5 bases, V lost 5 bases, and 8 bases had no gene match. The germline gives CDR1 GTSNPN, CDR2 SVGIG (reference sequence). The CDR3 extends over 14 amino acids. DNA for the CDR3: TGTGCCTGGGGAGACAGGACAGGGGGCCACGAGCAGTACTTC. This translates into CAWGDRTGGHEQYF.

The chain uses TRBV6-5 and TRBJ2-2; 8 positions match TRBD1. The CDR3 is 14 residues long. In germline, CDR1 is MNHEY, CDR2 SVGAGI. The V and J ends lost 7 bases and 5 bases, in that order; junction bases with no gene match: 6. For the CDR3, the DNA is TGTGCCAGCAAACTCGGACAGGGAACCGGGGAGCTGTTTTTT. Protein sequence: CASKLGQGTGELFF.

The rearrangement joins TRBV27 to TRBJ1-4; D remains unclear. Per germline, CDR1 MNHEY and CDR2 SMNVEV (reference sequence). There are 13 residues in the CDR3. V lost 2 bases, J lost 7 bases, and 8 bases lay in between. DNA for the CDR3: TGTGCCAGCAGTTTAAAGGGAGGTGAAAAACTGTTTTTT. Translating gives CASSLKGGEKLFF.